The entry below describes one T cell receptor beta chain. Antigen unknown. This entry comes from a study of T cells in tuberculosis. General observations from the study: Smaller distances to GMM-specific TCRs suggested their expansion in active tuberculosis. Active tuberculosis patients had shorter CDR3-alpha; the beta difference was nonsignificant.

Sequencing was performed with immunoSEQ multiplex PCR; in TCRdb, only in-frame clones are kept and a portion is missing. The sample contains 40,000 or so clones, roughly 94% of which appear only once. Germline loops: CDR1 SGHRS, CDR2 YFSETQ. This CDR3 is built from 14 residues. Deletions cut 4 bases from V and 0 bases from J, with 11 bases between. Time point here: new active TB diagnosis, blood taken before or within 7 days of starting treatment. Patients were newly diagnosed, HIV-seronegative, and aged 18 or older. Positive smear microscopy and/or M. tuberculosis culture confirmed active disease. The chain recombines TRBV5-1 with TRBJ2-7; D might be TRBD1 (6 bases). Sequencing used PBMCs, obtained at tuberculosis diagnosis. This TCR was sampled from an adult with tuberculosis. The CDR3 is CASSIGTNSYEQYF. Written as DNA, the CDR3 is TGCGCCAGCAGCATAGGGACAAACTCCTACGAGCAGTACTTC.